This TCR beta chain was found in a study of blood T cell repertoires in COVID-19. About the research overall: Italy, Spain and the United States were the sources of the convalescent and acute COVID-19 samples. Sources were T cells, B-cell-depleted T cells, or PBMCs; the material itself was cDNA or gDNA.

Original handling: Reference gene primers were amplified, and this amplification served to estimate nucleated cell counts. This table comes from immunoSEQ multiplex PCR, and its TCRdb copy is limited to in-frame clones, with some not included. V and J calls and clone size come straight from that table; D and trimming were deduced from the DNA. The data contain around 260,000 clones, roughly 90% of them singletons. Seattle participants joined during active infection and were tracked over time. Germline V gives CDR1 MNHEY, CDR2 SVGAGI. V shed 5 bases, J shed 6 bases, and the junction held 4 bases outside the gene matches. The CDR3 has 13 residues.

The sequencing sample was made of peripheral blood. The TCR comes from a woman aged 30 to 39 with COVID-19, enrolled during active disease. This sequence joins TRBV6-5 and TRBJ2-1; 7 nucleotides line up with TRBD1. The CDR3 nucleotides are TGTGCCAGCAGTCAATACAGGGGCAATGAGCAGTTCTTC. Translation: CASSQYRGNEQFF.